The TCR beta chain under discussion was sequenced for a study of blood T cell repertoires in COVID-19. Study-level information: T cells, B-cell-depleted T cells, or PBMCs supplied cDNA or gDNA.

Per the authors' pipeline: From reference gene primer amplification, estimates of nucleated cell counts were derived. This table comes from immunoSEQ multiplex PCR, and its TCRdb copy is limited to in-frame clones, with some not included. Clone size and V and J calls were adopted from that table, with D and trimming inferred from the DNA. The sample holds about 160,000 clones; around nine tenths are singletons and the top ten take over 9%. CDR3 length equals 17 residues. CDR1 GTSNPN and CDR2 SVGIG come from the germline V gene (reference sequence). Germline trimming cut 0 bases from V and 4 bases from J; bases unmatched to any gene: 8.

The material sequenced was peripheral blood. The chain carries TRBV30 and TRBJ2-6; TRBD1 aligns across 8 bases. This TCR was recovered from a woman between 65 and 79 years old with COVID-19, enrolled during active disease. CDR3 protein: CAWSVLRTGRGANVLTF. CDR3 nucleotide sequence: TGTGCCTGGAGTGTACTTAGGACAGGGAGAGGGGCCAACGTCCTGACTTTC.